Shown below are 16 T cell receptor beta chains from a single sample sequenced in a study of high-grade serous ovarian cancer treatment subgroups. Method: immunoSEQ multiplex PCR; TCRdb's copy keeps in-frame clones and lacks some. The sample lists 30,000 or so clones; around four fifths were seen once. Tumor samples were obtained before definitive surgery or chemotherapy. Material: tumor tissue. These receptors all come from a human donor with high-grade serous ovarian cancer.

CDR3: CASSQRGLAGNTDTQYF. The CDR3 DNA is TGCGCCAGCAGCCAACGAGGACTAGCGGGCAACACAGATACGCAGTATTTT. The rearrangement uses TRBV4-1 and TRBJ2-3; TRBD2 aligns across 11 bases. Germline lookup yields CDR1 MGHRA and CDR2 YSYEKL. With V trimmed by 2 bases and J by 2 bases, 6 bases remained unmatched. The CDR3 spans 17 residues.

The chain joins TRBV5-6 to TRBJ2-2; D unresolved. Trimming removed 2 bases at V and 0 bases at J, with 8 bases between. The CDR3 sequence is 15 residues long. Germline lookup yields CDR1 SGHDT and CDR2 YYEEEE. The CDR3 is CASSFLGPNTGELFF. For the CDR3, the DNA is TGTGCCAGCAGCTTCCTAGGACCGAACACCGGGGAGCTGTTTTTT. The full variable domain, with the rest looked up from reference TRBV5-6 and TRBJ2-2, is DAGVTQSPTHLIKTRGQQVTLRCSPKSGHDTVSWYQQALGQGPQFIFQYYEEEERQRGNFPDRFSGHQFPNYSSELNVNALLLGDSALYLCASSFLGPNTGELFFGEGSRLTVL.

The CDR3 sequence: CASTDRHKSPQHF. Written as DNA, the CDR3 is TGCGCCAGCACTGACAGGCACAAAAGCCCCCAGCATTTT. The chain has TRBV10-2 and TRBJ1-5; TRBD1 might be the D (6 bases). V lost 7 bases to trimming and J lost 10 bases, with 17 bases between them. This CDR3 spans 13 amino acids. The germline V gene has CDR1 WSHSY and CDR2 SAAADI.

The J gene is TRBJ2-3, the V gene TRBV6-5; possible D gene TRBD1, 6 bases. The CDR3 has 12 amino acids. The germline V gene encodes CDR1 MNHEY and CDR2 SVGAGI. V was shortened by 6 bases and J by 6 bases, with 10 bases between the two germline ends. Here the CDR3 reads CASSRGGDTQYF. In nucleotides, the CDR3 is TGTGCCAGCAGCAGGGGTGGGGATACGCAGTATTTT.

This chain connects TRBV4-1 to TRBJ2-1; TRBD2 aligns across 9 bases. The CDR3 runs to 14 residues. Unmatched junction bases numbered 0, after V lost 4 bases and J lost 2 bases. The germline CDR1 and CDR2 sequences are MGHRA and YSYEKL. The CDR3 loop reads CASSLAGAYNEQFF. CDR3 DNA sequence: TGCGCCAGCAGCCTAGCGGGAGCCTACAATGAGCAGTTCTTC.

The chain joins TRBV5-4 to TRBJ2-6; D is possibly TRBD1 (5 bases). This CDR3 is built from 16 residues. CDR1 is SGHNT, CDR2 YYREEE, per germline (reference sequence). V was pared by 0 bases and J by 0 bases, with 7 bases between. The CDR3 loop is CASSLGQSSGANVLTF. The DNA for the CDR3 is TGTGCCAGCAGCTTGGGACAGAGCTCTGGGGCCAACGTCCTGACTTTC. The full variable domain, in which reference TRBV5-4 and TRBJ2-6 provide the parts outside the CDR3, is ETGVTQSPTHLIKTRGQQVTLRCSSQSGHNTVSWYQQALGQGPQFIFQYYREEENGRGNFPPRFSGLQFPNYSSELNVNALELDDSALYLCASSLGQSSGANVLTFGAGSRLTVL.

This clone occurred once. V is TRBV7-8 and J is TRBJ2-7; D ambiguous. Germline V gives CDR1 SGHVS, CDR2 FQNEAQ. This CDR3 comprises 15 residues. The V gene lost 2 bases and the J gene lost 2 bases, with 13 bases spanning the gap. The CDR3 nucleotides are TGTGCCAGCAGCTTACCCCCCTCCACGGCCTACGAGCAGTACTTC. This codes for CASSLPPSTAYEQYF. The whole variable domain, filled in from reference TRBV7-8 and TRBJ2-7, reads GAGVSQSPRYKVAKRGQDVALRCDPISGHVSLFWYQQALGQGPEFLTYFQNEAQLDKSGLPSDRFFAERPEGSVSTLKIQRTQQEDSAVYLCASSLPPSTAYEQYFGPGTRLTVT.

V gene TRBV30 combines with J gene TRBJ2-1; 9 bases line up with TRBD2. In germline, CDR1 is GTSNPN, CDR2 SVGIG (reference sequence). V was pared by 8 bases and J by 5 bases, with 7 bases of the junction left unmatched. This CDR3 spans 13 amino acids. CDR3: CAGSGSRNNEQFF. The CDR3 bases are TGTGCCGGTAGCGGGAGTCGTAACAATGAGCAGTTCTTC. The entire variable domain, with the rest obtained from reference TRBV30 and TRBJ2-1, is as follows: SQTIHQWPATLVQPVGSPLSLECTVEGTSNPNLYWYRQAAGRGLQLLFYSVGIGQISSEVPQNLSASRPQDRQFILSSKKLLLSDSGFYLCAGSGSRNNEQFFGPGTRLTVL.

The CDR3 DNA reads TGTGCCAGCAGCTTGGTGGCAGACACCGGGGAGCTGTTTTTT. Translated: CASSLVADTGELFF. The V and J genes are TRBV5-5 and TRBJ2-2; no clear D. The CDR3 spans 14 residues. V lost 0 bases and J 3 bases, leaving 6 bases between the germline ends. The germline V gene encodes CDR1 SGHKS and CDR2 YYEKEE (reference sequence).

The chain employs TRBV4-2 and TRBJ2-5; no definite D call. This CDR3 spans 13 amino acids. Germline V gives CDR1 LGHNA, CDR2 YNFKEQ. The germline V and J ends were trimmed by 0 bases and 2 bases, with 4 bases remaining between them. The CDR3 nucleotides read TGTGCCAGCAGCCAAGACCCGCAAGAGACCCAGTACTTC. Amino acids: CASSQDPQETQYF.

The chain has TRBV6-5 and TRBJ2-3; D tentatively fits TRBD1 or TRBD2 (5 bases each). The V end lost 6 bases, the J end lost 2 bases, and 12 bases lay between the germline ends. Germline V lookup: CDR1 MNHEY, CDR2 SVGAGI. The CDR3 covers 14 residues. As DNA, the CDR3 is TGTGCCAGCAGCCTAGCAGGGCTCACAGATACGCAGTATTTT. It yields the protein CASSLAGLTDTQYF.

DNA of the CDR3: TGTGCCAGCAGTCGAACAGGGGGCGGAGGGGAGACCCAGTACTTC. It yields the protein CASSRTGGGGETQYF. This sequence joins TRBV6-5 and TRBJ2-5; 9 bases agree with TRBD1. CDR1 and CDR2 (germline): MNHEY, SVGAGI. The CDR3 totals 15 residues. The junction had 9 bases not matched to a gene; V was cut back by 5 bases and J by 5 bases.

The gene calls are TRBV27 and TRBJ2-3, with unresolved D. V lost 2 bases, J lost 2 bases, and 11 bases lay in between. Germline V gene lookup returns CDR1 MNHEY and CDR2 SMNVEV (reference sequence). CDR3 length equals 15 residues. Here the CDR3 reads CASSLGRQATDTQYF. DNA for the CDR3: TGTGCCAGCAGTTTAGGTCGGCAGGCCACAGATACGCAGTATTTT.

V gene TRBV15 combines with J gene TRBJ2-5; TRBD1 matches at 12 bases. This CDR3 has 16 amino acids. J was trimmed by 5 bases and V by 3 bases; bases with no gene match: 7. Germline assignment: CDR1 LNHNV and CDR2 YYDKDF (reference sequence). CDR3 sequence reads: CATSRAGTGGEETQYF. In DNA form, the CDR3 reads TGTGCCACCAGCAGGGCCGGGACAGGGGGCGAGGAGACCCAGTACTTC.

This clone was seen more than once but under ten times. The chain's CDR3 is CASKQPDQPQHF. CDR3 DNA sequence: TGTGCCAGCAAACAGCCGGATCAGCCCCAGCATTTT. The rearrangement joins TRBV2 to TRBJ1-5; D remains unclear. Germline V gene sequence: CDR1 SNHLY, CDR2 FYNNEI. Trimming removed 7 bases at V and 5 bases at J, with 9 bases between. This CDR3 has 12 residues.

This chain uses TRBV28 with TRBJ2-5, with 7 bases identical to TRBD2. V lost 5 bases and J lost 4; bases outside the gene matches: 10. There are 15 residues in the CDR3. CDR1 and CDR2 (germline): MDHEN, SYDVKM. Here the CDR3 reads CASSLQREGAETQYF. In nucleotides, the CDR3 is TGTGCCAGCAGTCTACAGCGGGAAGGTGCAGAGACCCAGTACTTC.